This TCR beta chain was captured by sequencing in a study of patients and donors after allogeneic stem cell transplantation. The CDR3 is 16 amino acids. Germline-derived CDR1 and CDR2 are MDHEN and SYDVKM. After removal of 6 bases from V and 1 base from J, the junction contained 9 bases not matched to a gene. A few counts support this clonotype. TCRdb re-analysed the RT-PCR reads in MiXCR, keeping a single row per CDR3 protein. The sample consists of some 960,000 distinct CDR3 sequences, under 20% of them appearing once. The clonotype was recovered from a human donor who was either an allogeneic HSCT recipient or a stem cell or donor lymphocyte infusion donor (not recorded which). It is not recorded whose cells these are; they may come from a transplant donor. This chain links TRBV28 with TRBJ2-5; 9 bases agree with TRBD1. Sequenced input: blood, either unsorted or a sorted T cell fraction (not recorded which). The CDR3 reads CASSTPGQGTQETQYF. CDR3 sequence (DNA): TGTGCCAGCAGCACCCCGGGACAGGGAACCCAAGAGACCCAGTACTTC.